Detailed here is one T cell receptor beta chain. Its antigen is currently unknown. Trimming removed 6 bases at V and 8 bases at J, with 28 bases between. This CDR3 is 17 amino acids long. Germline assignment: CDR1 SNHLY and CDR2 FYNNEI. This sample is part of a study of T cell responses to AZD1222 COVID-19 vaccine. Findings and caveats of the study: Vaccine-associated CD4 TCRs ranged over spike, dominating at 160-218 and 743-854.

Using immunoSEQ multiplex PCR, the repertoire was profiled, and TCRdb retains in-frame clones only, with some absent. The table shows over 150,000 clones, with roughly 90% occurring only once. Second doses at about 4 or about 12 weeks were pooled. The TCR comes from an adult who received the AZD1222 COVID-19 vaccine. The V and J genes are TRBV2 and TRBJ1-1, with D maybe TRBD1 (6 bases). The material was peripheral blood, obtained 28 days after the second AZD1222 dose. Here the CDR3 reads CASRLTDSRGPSGEAFF. Here the CDR3 DNA reads TGTGCCAGCAGACTTACGGACAGTCGGGGACCGAGCGGGGAAGCTTTCTTT.